The source of this TCR beta chain is a study of T cell responses to AZD1222 COVID-19 vaccine. J gave up 10 bases and V 7 bases, and 14 bases lay outside the gene matches. This CDR3 spans 15 amino acids. Germline V gene data show CDR1 as SNHLY and CDR2 as FYNNEI. Study-wide results and limits: Spike was spanned by vaccine-associated CD4 TCRs, which were dominant at 160-218 and 743-854. White British people made up most donors, females outnumbered males, and clonal diversity was possibly underestimated.

Pooled samples include second doses given at about 4 or 12 weeks. The method was immunoSEQ multiplex PCR; TCRdb's version includes in-frame clones alone and lacks a portion of them. The sample lists roughly 200,000 clones, roughly nine tenths occurring once. As to this clone: Its antigen is as yet unknown.

The specimen was peripheral blood, collected 28 days after the second AZD1222 dose. The chain joins TRBV2 to TRBJ1-5; 9 nucleotides line up with TRBD1. The sequence was collected from an adult who received the AZD1222 COVID-19 vaccine. The CDR3 sequence: CASTPRGQGLRPQHF. In nucleotides, the CDR3 is TGTGCCAGCACCCCCAGGGGACAGGGCCTCAGACCCCAGCATTTT.